This T cell receptor beta chain was profiled in a study of T cells in localized non-small cell lung cancer. The CDR3 runs 14 residues. The data were produced by immunoSEQ multiplex PCR, yet TCRdb's version contains in-frame clones alone and is incomplete. This table holds about 9,800 clones, under 55% found once. There are a few counts of this clone. The sequences come from lymph node tissue, collected before any cancer treatment. The clonotype comes from a woman aged 35 to 69 with stage I lung adenocarcinoma. The rearrangement uses TRBV1 and TRBJ2-5; TRBD2, as called in the table, went unchecked against the DNA. TRBV1 is a pseudogene. The DNA of the CDR3 is TGCGCCAGCAGCCAAGATTACGGGAGAGAGACCCAGTACTTC. Translated: CASSQDYGRETQYF.